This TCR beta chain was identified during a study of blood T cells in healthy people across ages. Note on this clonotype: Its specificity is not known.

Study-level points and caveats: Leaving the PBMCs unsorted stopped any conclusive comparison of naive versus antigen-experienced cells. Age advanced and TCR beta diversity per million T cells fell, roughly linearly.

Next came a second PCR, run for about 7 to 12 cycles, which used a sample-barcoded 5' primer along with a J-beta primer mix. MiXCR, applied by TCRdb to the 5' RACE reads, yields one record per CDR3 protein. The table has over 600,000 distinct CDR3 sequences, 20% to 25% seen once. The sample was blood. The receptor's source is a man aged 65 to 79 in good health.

Here the CDR3 DNA reads TGTGCCAGCAGCTTAGTGGAGGGAACCTATGGCTACACCTTC. This gives the protein CASSLVEGTYGYTF. The rearrangement uses TRBV11-2 and TRBJ1-2; no reliable D call. The CDR3 extends over 14 amino acids. Germline CDR1 reads SGHAT; CDR2 reads FQNNGV. Trimming pared 1 base from V and 4 bases from J, leaving 10 bases between.